This TCR beta chain comes out of a study of cytomegalovirus exposure and HLA in healthy donors. Points from the study as a whole: Trimming of TCR beta V- and J-genes showed a link, identified in a later analysis, to a missense DCLRE1C variant. In a later analysis, compared with equally common non-associated chains, HLA-associated beta chains were more expanded. The authors excluded some V segments, including TRBV6-2 and TRBV6-3, as indistinguishable. Roughly 170 TCR beta chains were listed as cytomegalovirus-associated.

With 60 Vbeta and 13 Jbeta primers, the PCR was carried out. Clones were sequenced by immunoSEQ multiplex PCR, and TCRdb holds only the in-frame ones, with some missing. The sample contains over 90,000 clones, around 60% of which appear only once. The CDR3 is made up of 11 amino acids. CDR1 is LNHDA, CDR2 SQIVND, per germline (reference sequence). Trimming removed 6 bases from V and 5 bases from J, with 7 bases in between. This clone was counted between two and nine times. Its specificity is unknown. The receptor was derived from a human donor in good health. The sequenced sample consisted of PBMCs. This chain uses TRBV19 with TRBJ1-1, with D unresolved. CDR3 DNA: TGTGCCAGTAGGAGGGAGACTGAAGCTTTCTTT. Translation: CASRRETEAFF.